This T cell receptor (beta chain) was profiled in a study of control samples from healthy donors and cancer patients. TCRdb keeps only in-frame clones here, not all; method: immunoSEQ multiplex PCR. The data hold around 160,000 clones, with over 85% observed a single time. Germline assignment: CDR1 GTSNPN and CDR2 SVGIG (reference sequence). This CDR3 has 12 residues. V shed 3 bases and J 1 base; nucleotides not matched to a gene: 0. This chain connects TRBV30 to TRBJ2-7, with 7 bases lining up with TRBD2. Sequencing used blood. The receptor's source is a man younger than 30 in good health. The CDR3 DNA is TGTGCCTGGAGGGGACTATCCTACGAGCAGTACTTC. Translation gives CAWRGLSYEQYF. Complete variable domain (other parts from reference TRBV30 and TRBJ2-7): SQTIHQWPATLVQPVGSPLSLECTVEGTSNPNLYWYRQAAGRGLQLLFYSVGIGQISSEVPQNLSASRPQDRQFILSSKKLLLSDSGFYLCAWRGLSYEQYFGPGTRLTVT.